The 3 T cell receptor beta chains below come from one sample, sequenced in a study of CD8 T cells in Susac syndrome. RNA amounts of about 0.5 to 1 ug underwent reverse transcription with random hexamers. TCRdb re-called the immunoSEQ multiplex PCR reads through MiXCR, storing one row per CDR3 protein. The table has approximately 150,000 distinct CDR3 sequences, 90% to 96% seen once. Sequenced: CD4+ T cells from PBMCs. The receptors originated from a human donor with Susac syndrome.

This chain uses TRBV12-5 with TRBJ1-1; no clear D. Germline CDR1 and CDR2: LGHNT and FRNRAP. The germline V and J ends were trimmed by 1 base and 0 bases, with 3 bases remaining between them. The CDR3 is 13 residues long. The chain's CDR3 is CASGLALNTEAFF. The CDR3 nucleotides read TGTGCTAGTGGTTTGGCTCTGAACACTGAAGCTTTCTTT. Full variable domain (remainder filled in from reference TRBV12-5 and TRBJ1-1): DARVTQTPRHKVTEMGQEVTMRCQPILGHNTVFWYRQTMMQGLELLAYFRNRAPLDDSGMPKDRFSAEMPDATLATLKIQPSEPRDSAVYFCASGLALNTEAFFGQGTRLTVV.

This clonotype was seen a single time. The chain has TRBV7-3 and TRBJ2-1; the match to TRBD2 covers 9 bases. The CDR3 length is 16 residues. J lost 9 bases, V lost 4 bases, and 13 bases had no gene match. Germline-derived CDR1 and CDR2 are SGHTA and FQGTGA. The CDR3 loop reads CASSSSLAGEWSEQFF. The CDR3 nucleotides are TGTGCCAGCAGCTCCTCCTTAGCGGGGGAATGGAGTGAGCAGTTCTTC.

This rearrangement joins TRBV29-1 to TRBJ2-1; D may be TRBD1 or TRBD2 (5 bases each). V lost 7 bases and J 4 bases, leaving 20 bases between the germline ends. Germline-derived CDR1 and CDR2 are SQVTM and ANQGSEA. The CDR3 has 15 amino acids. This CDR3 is CSALWRGASYNEQFF. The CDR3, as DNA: TGCAGCGCCCTGTGGAGAGGGGCTTCTTACAATGAGCAGTTCTTC.